The 30 T cell receptor beta chains below come from one sample, sequenced in a study of T cell changes during pregnancy in multiple sclerosis. TCRdb's table, derived via immunoSEQ multiplex PCR, lists solely in-frame clones and lacks some. The data hold about 100,000 clones, with about 90% observed a single time. The source was peripheral blood, collected after pregnancy. The receptors stem from a female donor with multiple sclerosis, enrolled in a pregnancy study.

The chain employs TRBV19 and TRBJ1-2; D is ambiguous. Germline V gives CDR1 LNHDA, CDR2 SQIVND (reference sequence). Deletions cut 1 base from V and 3 bases from J, with 6 bases between. This CDR3 spans 13 amino acids. The DNA of the CDR3 is TGTGCCAGTAGTATAGGTAGCGACTATGGCTACACCTTC. This encodes CASSIGSDYGYTF.

The chain combines TRBV10-3 with TRBJ2-1; a possible D gene is TRBD2 (6 bases). The V gene's germline CDR1 is ENHRY and CDR2 SYGVKD. The germline V and J ends were trimmed by 5 bases and 5 bases, with 13 bases remaining between them. This CDR3 has 14 amino acids. CDR3: CAISLPGLNNEQFF. The CDR3, as DNA: TGTGCCATCAGTCTACCGGGACTTAACAATGAGCAGTTCTTC.

This clone was detected only once. V is TRBV6-5 and J is TRBJ2-1, with D unresolved. Deletions cut 5 bases from V and 6 bases from J, with 11 bases between. From germline, CDR1 is MNHEY and CDR2 SVGAGI. The CDR3 loop spans 13 amino acids. This chain's CDR3 is CASSPVGGNEQFF. The CDR3 DNA reads TGTGCCAGCAGTCCTGTCGGCGGCAATGAGCAGTTCTTC.

The V gene is TRBV5-1, the J gene TRBJ2-5; TRBD1 is a possible D gene (6 bases). Per the germline V gene, CDR1 is SGHRS and CDR2 is YFSETQ. Trimming took off 5 bases at V and 0 bases at J, with 11 bases between the two ends. The CDR3 has 14 residues. The CDR3: CASRQGSYQETQYF. CDR3 DNA sequence: TGCGCCAGCAGACAGGGTTCGTACCAAGAGACCCAGTACTTC.

The chain carries TRBV6-7 and TRBJ2-5, with 10 bases lining up with TRBD1. TRBV6-7 carries the ORF label, with uncertain function. There are 14 residues in the CDR3. Trimming cost V 6 bases and J 4 bases; bases outside gene matches: 5. The CDR3 region is CASRTGGGVETQYF. CDR3 sequence (DNA): TGTGCCAGCAGGACAGGGGGCGGGGTAGAGACCCAGTACTTC.

The chain uses TRBV5-1 and TRBJ2-1; 7 nucleotides line up with TRBD1. Trimming removed 4 bases from V and 6 bases from J; junction bases left unmatched: 4. This CDR3 contains 13 residues. CDR1 is SGHRS, CDR2 YFSETQ, per germline. CDR3 sequence: CASSIGQVNEQFF. The CDR3 nucleotides read TGCGCCAGCAGCATAGGACAGGTCAATGAGCAGTTCTTC. The complete variable domain, with remaining parts taken from reference TRBV5-1 and TRBJ2-1, reads KAGVTQTPRYLIKTRGQQVTLSCSPISGHRSVSWYQQTPGQGLQFLFEYFSETQRNKGNFPGRFSGRQFSNSRSEMNVSTLELGDSALYLCASSIGQVNEQFFGPGTRLTVL.

This clone showed up just a few times. V gene TRBV19 combines with J gene TRBJ1-5; D remains ambiguous. Looked up from germline, CDR1 is LNHDA and CDR2 is SQIVND (reference sequence). V lost 3 bases and J lost 0, with 9 bases in between. CDR3 size: 15 residues. The CDR3, as DNA: TGTGCCAGTAGTATGAGTCTAAATAGCAATCAGCCCCAGCATTTT. Translated, it gives CASSMSLNSNQPQHF.

The rearrangement uses TRBV9 and TRBJ2-1; 8 bases agree with TRBD1. This CDR3 is built from 16 residues. J lost 1 base, V lost 4 bases, and 7 bases had no gene match. Per germline, CDR1 SGDLS and CDR2 YYNGEE. This chain's CDR3 is CASSLLDRGSYNEQFF. CDR3 DNA sequence: TGTGCCAGCAGCCTTCTCGACAGGGGTTCCTACAATGAGCAGTTCTTC.

V usage is TRBV4-2 and J usage is TRBJ1-4; D gene uncertain. V gave up 0 bases and J gave up 4 bases, with 6 bases separating them. Per the germline V gene, CDR1 is LGHNA and CDR2 is YNFKEQ. The CDR3 contains 14 residues. The DNA of the CDR3 is TGTGCCAGCAGCCAAGACAGGTTTAATGAAAAACTGTTTTTT. Amino acid sequence: CASSQDRFNEKLFF.

The chain uses TRBV28 and TRBJ1-5; TRBD1 is a possible D gene (6 bases). CDR1 and CDR2 from the germline V gene are MDHEN and SYDVKM. This CDR3 comprises 15 residues. Between the trimmed V and J ends, which lost 2 bases and 3 bases, there was a span of 11 bases. CDR3 sequence: CASSLPTGYNQPQHF. DNA for the CDR3: TGTGCCAGCAGTTTACCGACAGGCTACAATCAGCCCCAGCATTTT. Full variable domain (rest looked up from reference TRBV28 and TRBJ1-5): DVKVTQSSRYLVKRTGEKVFLECVQDMDHENMFWYRQDPGLGLRLIYFSYDVKMKEKGDIPEGYSVSREKKERFSLILESASTNQTSMYLCASSLPTGYNQPQHFGDGTRLSIL.

The chain recombines TRBV5-1 with TRBJ2-4; possible D gene TRBD1, 5 bases. This CDR3 spans 17 amino acids. V shed 1 base and J shed 0 bases, with 14 bases lying between them. Germline assignment: CDR1 SGHRS and CDR2 YFSETQ. CDR3 sequence: CASSLTTGVLAKNIQYF. Here the CDR3 DNA reads TGCGCCAGCAGCTTGACCACAGGAGTACTAGCCAAAAACATTCAGTACTTC.

The J gene is TRBJ2-2, the V gene TRBV9, with 8 nucleotides matching TRBD2. The CDR3 is 16 amino acids. Germline V gives CDR1 SGDLS, CDR2 YYNGEE. Germline trimming cut 0 bases from V and 5 bases from J; bases unmatched to any gene: 6. The CDR3 region has the DNA TGTGCCAGCAGCGTAGTGAGTAGCGGGGCGACCGGGGAGCTGTTTTTT. This gives the protein CASSVVSSGATGELFF.

The rearrangement links TRBV10-2 to TRBJ2-1; no reliable D call. CDR3 length: 13 amino acids. V shed 8 bases and J shed 5 bases, with 13 bases lying between them. Germline CDR1 WSHSY, CDR2 SAAADI. The CDR3 region is CASFGAKDNEQFF. DNA for the CDR3: TGCGCCAGCTTTGGAGCGAAGGACAATGAGCAGTTCTTC.

The V and J genes are TRBV5-8 and TRBJ2-7; no clear D gene. Germline assignment: CDR1 SGHTS and CDR2 YDEGEE. This CDR3 has 15 residues. V shed 3 bases and J shed 6 bases, with 19 bases lying between them. CDR3 DNA sequence: TGTGCCAGCAGCTGCCAGCCACCCGACTTCTGCGAGCAGTACTTC. Translating gives CASSCQPPDFCEQYF. Full variable domain (rest looked up from reference TRBV5-8 and TRBJ2-7): EAGVTQSPTHLIKTRGQQATLRCSPISGHTSVYWYQQALGLGLQFLLWYDEGEERNRGNFPPRFSGRQFPNYSSELNVNALELEDSALYLCASSCQPPDFCEQYFGPGTRLTVT.

This clone was recorded only once. The rearrangement links TRBV27 to TRBJ1-1; D is possibly TRBD1 (6 bases). V shed 4 bases and J shed 8 bases, with 11 bases lying between them. CDR3 size: 12 residues. CDR1 is MNHEY, CDR2 SMNVEV, per germline (reference sequence). The CDR3: CASSSTGIEAFF. CDR3 nucleotide sequence: TGTGCCAGCAGTTCTACAGGGATCGAAGCTTTCTTT.

The rearrangement uses TRBV5-1 and TRBJ1-1; tentative D call: TRBD1 (5 bases). Germline V gene lookup returns CDR1 SGHRS and CDR2 YFSETQ. The CDR3 totals 13 residues. With 4 bases removed from V and 3 bases from J, the gap between germline ends came to 10 bases. The CDR3 loop is CASSLTTDTEAFF. CDR3 sequence (DNA): TGCGCCAGCAGCCTAACGACAGACACTGAAGCTTTCTTT.

The V and J genes are TRBV30 and TRBJ1-1; possibly TRBD1 for D (6 bases). The CDR3 totals 15 residues. Trimming pared 3 bases from V and 1 base from J, leaving 15 bases between. Germline V gene lookup returns CDR1 GTSNPN and CDR2 SVGIG (reference sequence). CDR3 DNA sequence: TGTGCCTGGAGCCTAGGGTCAGGGGCGAACACTGAAGCTTTCTTT. This sequence encodes CAWSLGSGANTEAFF.

The genes are TRBV5-1 and TRBJ1-1, with D hard to call. Trimming cost V 1 base and J 1 base, with 5 bases left between them. Germline-derived CDR1 and CDR2 are SGHRS and YFSETQ. This CDR3 has 13 amino acids. The chain's CDR3 is CASSLLRNTEAFF. CDR3 in DNA: TGCGCCAGCAGCTTGCTACGGAACACTGAAGCTTTCTTT.

The chain carries TRBV5-4 and TRBJ1-6; D gene uncertain. CDR1 is SGHNT and CDR2 is YYREEE in the germline V gene (reference sequence). The germline V and J ends were trimmed by 1 base and 5 bases, with 10 bases remaining between them. CDR3 length: 15 residues. In nucleotides, the CDR3 is TGTGCCAGCAGCTTGACTAACCGAAATAATTCACCCCTCCACTTT. This codes for CASSLTNRNNSPLHF.

This chain joins TRBV6-1 and TRBJ1-2; maybe TRBD1 (6 bases). Trimming stripped 4 bases from V and 4 bases from J, with 19 bases between. This CDR3 has 16 amino acids. The germline gives CDR1 MNHNS, CDR2 SASEGT. CDR3 residues: CASSAALTGSTYGYTF. CDR3 nucleotide sequence: TGTGCCAGCAGTGCCGCCCTGACAGGTTCTACCTATGGCTACACCTTC.

The V call is TRBV7-3, the J call TRBJ2-1; possible D gene TRBD1, 6 bases. CDR1 and CDR2 (germline): SGHTA, FQGTGA. V was trimmed by 5 bases and J by 6 bases, leaving 17 bases between them. The CDR3 extends over 15 amino acids. Here the CDR3 DNA reads TGTGCCAGCAGCCACCTAGGGGGTAGCGCCAATGAGCAGTTCTTC. It is translated as CASSHLGGSANEQFF. Based on the CDR3 plus reference TRBV7-3 and TRBJ2-1, the full variable domain is GAGVSQTPSNKVTEKGKYVELRCDPISGHTALYWYRQSLGQGPEFLIYFQGTGAADDSGLPNDRFFAVRPEGSVSTLKIQRTERGDSAVYLCASSHLGGSANEQFFGPGTRLTVL.

The J gene is TRBJ2-5, the V gene TRBV9; 7 bases fit TRBD1. CDR1 is SGDLS, CDR2 YYNGEE, per germline. This CDR3 has 14 residues. V shed 3 bases and J 4 bases; nucleotides not matched to a gene: 6. CDR3 DNA sequence: TGTGCCAGCAGCGCGACAGGGCCACGAGAGACCCAGTACTTC. Encoded protein: CASSATGPRETQYF.

The V gene is TRBV27, the J gene TRBJ1-1; TRBD1 is a possible D gene (6 bases). This CDR3 region has 14 residues. Trimming took 6 bases from V and 3 from J, leaving 14 bases between them. Germline lookup yields CDR1 MNHEY and CDR2 SMNVEV (reference sequence). CDR3 nucleotides: TGTGCCAGCAGCAATACCGGGACATACACTGAAGCTTTCTTT. Its protein product is CASSNTGTYTEAFF.

In its sample, this clone was seen once. The J gene is TRBJ2-7, the V gene TRBV5-8; 10 positions match TRBD1. V lost 4 bases, J lost 12 bases, and 16 bases stayed unmatched. Germline V gene data show CDR1 as SGHTS and CDR2 as YDEGEE. The CDR3 contains 15 residues. CDR3 in DNA: TGTGCCAGCAGCCTAACCGGGACAGGGGTAGCGAAGCGGTACTTC. As protein: CASSLTGTGVAKRYF.

This chain uses TRBV5-6 with TRBJ2-5; no reliable D call. The CDR3 extends over 13 amino acids. The ends were cut back, 4 bases at V and 4 bases at J, with 11 bases in the middle. CDR1 SGHDT and CDR2 YYEEEE come from the germline V gene. The CDR3 here is CASSGLVRETQYF. For the CDR3, the DNA is TGTGCCAGCAGCGGCCTAGTTCGAGAGACCCAGTACTTC.

J is TRBJ1-5 and V is TRBV5-1; D perhaps matches TRBD1 (5 bases). This CDR3 has 14 amino acids. The germline V gene has CDR1 SGHRS and CDR2 YFSETQ. The V gene lost 0 bases and the J gene lost 7 bases, with 11 bases spanning the gap. The CDR3 region has the DNA TGCGCCAGCAGCTTGGAGGCAGGGATCCAGCCCCAGCATTTT. This codes for CASSLEAGIQPQHF.

CDR3 DNA: TGTGCCAGCAGTTCCTACATTGGGGGGACTGAAGCTTTCTTT. Protein: CASSSYIGGTEAFF. This rearrangement joins TRBV6-5 to TRBJ1-1; D is perhaps TRBD1 (5 bases). The CDR3 has 14 amino acids. V lost 4 bases and J 5 bases, leaving 14 bases between the germline ends. From germline, CDR1 is MNHEY and CDR2 SVGAGI.

The genes are TRBV19 and TRBJ2-7, with a possible D match to TRBD1 (6 bases). Trimming shortened V by 3 bases and J by 4 bases, and 16 bases separated the two germline ends. The germline V gene encodes CDR1 LNHDA and CDR2 SQIVND (reference sequence). The CDR3 totals 15 residues. The CDR3 loop reads CASSIQGHRDYEQYF. The CDR3, as DNA: TGTGCCAGTAGTATTCAGGGACACAGGGATTACGAGCAGTACTTC. The full variable domain, with the rest looked up from reference TRBV19 and TRBJ2-7, is DGGITQSPKYLFRKEGQNVTLSCEQNLNHDAMYWYRQDPGQGLRLIYYSQIVNDFQKGDIAEGYSVSREKKESFPLTVTSAQKNPTAFYLCASSIQGHRDYEQYFGPGTRLTVT.

This clone is a singleton in its sample. This chain links TRBV7-2 with TRBJ2-3; a weak D match, TRBD1 (5 bases). This CDR3 is 14 amino acids long. Germline V gene data show CDR1 as SGHTA and CDR2 as FQGNSA. V lost 5 bases, J lost 6 bases, and 15 bases lay in between. CDR3 sequence: CASSQDIAKDTQYF. DNA of the CDR3: TGTGCCAGCAGCCAGGACATCGCCAAGGATACGCAGTATTTT. The variable domain in full, with the rest retrieved from reference TRBV7-2 and TRBJ2-3, is GAGVSQSPSNKVTEKGKDVELRCDPISGHTALYWYRQSLGQGLEFLIYFQGNSAPDKSGLPSDRFSAERTGGSVSTLTIQRTQQEDSAVYLCASSQDIAKDTQYFGPGTRLTVL.

The V gene is TRBV27, the J gene TRBJ2-7; tentatively, D is TRBD2 (5 bases). The CDR3 is 17 residues long. Germline CDR1 MNHEY, CDR2 SMNVEV (reference sequence). V was clipped by 6 bases and J by 3 bases, with 24 bases between them. As DNA, the CDR3 is TGTGCCAGCAGCGTGAAAGACACCGGGGTAACTAACTACGAGCAGTACTTC. Translating gives CASSVKDTGVTNYEQYF.